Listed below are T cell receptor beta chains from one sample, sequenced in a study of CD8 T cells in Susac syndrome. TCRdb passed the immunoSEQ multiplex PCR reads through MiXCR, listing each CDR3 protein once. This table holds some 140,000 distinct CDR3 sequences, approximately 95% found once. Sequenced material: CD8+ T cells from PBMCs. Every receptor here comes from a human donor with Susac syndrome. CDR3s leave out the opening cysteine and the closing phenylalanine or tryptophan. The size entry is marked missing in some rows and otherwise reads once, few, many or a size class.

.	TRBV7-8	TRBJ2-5	ASSLAGLAGETQY
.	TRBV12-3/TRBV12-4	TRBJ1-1	ASSSPPKRADTEAF
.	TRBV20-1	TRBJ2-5	SANQREGLETQY
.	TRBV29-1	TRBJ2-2	SVEGDRGNTGELF
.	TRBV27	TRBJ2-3	ASRSLTDTQY
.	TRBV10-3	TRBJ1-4	AISDGEKLF
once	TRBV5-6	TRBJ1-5	ASSFGGTDQPQH
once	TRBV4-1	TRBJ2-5	ASSQDEGTSGEETQY
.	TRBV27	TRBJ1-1	ASSFDVGGEAF
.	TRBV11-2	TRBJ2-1	ASSLDVWRDPPGEQF
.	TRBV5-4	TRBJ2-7	ASTQDSSTHEQY
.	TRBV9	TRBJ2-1	ASSQSGRPVHEQF
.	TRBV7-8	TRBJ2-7	ASSLVGSGQY
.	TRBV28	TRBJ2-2	ASSFRGTGELF
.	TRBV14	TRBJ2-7	ASSQGGTYEQY
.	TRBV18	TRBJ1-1	ASSPRSGIDTEAF
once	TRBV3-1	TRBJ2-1	ASSQENVNEQF
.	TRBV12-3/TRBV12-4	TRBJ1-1	ASSLGTGGTTEAF
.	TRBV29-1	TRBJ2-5	SVEFETSGTQETQY
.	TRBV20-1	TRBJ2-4	SVTSGRQKAKNIQY
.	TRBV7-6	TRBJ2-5	ASSLGTSGGQETQY
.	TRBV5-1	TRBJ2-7	ASSLWTGGGEQY
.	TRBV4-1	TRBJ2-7	ASSQAPGASEQY
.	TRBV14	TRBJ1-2	ASSQDRRGYYGYT
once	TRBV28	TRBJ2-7	ASSHLVAHEQY
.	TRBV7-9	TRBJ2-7	ASSLLEGSYEQY
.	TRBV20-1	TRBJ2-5	SAWPGLAGGPKETQY